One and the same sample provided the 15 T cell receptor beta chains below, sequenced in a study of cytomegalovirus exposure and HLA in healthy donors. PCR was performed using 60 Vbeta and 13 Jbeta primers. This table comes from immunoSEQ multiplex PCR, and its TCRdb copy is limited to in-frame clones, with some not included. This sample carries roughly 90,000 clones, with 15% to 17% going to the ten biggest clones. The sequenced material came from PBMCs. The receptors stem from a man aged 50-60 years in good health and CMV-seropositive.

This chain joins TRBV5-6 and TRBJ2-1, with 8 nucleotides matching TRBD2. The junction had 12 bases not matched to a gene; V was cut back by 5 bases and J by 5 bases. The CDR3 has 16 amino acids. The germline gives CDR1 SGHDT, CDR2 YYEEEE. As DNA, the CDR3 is TGTGCCAGCAGAAGGGGACCCGGGGGGGACAACAATGAGCAGTTCTTC. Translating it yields CASRRGPGGDNNEQFF.

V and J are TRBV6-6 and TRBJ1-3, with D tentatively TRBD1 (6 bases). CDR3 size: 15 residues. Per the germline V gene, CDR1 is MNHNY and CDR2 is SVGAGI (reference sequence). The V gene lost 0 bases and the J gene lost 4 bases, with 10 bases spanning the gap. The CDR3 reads CASSYSGAPGNTIYF. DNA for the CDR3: TGTGCCAGCAGTTACTCGGGGGCCCCGGGAAACACCATATATTTT.

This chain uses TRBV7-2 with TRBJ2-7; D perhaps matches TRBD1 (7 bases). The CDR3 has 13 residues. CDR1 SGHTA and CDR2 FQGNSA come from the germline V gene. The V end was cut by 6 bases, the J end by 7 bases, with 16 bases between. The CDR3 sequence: CASSTGEATEQYF. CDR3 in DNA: TGTGCCAGCAGTACAGGGGAGGCTACGGAGCAGTACTTC. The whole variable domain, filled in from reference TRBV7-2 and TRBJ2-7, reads GAGVSQSPSNKVTEKGKDVELRCDPISGHTALYWYRQSLGQGLEFLIYFQGNSAPDKSGLPSDRFSAERTGGSVSTLTIQRTQQEDSAVYLCASSTGEATEQYFGPGTRLTVT.

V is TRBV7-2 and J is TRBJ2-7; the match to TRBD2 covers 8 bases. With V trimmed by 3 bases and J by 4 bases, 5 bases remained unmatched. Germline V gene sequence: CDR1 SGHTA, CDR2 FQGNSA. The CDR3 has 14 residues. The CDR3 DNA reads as TGTGCCAGCAGCTTCATAGCGGGATCTTACGAGCAGTACTTC. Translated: CASSFIAGSYEQYF.

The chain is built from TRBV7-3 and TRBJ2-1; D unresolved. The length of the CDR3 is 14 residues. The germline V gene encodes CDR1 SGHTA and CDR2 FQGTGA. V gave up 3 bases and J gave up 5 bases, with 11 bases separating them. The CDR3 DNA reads TGTGCCAGCAGCTTCGACGGGTTGAACAATGAGCAGTTCTTC. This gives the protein CASSFDGLNNEQFF. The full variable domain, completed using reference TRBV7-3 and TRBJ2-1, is GAGVSQTPSNKVTEKGKYVELRCDPISGHTALYWYRQSLGQGPEFLIYFQGTGAADDSGLPNDRFFAVRPEGSVSTLKIQRTERGDSAVYLCASSFDGLNNEQFFGPGTRLTVL.

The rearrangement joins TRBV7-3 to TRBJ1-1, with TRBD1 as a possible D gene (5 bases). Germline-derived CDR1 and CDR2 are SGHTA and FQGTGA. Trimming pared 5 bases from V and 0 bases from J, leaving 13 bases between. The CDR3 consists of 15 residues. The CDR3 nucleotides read TGTGCCAGCAGCCCCGGGGGGAGAATGAACACTGAAGCTTTCTTT. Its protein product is CASSPGGRMNTEAFF.

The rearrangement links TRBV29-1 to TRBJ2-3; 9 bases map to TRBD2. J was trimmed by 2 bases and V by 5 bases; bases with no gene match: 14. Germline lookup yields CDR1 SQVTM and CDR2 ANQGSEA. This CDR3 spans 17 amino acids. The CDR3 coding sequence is TGCAGCGTTCGAATGGAAGCGGGGGGCTTCTCCACAGATACGCAGTATTTT. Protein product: CSVRMEAGGFSTDTQYF.

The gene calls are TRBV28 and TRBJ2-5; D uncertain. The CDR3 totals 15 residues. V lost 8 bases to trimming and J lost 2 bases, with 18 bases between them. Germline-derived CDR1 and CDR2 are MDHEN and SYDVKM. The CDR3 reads CASSSVGILQETQYF. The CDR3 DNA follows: TGTGCCAGCTCCTCGGTCGGAATACTACAAGAGACCCAGTACTTC.

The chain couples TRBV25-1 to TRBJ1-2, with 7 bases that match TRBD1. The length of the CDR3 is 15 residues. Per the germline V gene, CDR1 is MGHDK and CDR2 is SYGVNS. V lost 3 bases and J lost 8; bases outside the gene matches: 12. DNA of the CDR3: TGTGCCAGCAGTGAGTTTGAGGGGGCTGCCAGGGGCTACACCTTC. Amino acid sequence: CASSEFEGAARGYTF.

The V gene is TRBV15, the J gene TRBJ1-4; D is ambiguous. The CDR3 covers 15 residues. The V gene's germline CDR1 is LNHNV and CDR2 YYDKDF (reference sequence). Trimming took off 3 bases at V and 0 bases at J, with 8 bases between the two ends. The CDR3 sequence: CATSSEGTTNEKLFF. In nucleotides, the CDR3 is TGTGCCACCAGCAGTGAGGGAACAACTAATGAAAAACTGTTTTTT.

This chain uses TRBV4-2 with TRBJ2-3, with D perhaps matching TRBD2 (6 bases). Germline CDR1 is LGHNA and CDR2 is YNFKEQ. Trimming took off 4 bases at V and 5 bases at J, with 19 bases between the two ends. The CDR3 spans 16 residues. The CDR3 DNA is TGTGCCAGCAGCCGAGGCGGACTAATCCCCGAAGATACGCAGTATTTT. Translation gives CASSRGGLIPEDTQYF.

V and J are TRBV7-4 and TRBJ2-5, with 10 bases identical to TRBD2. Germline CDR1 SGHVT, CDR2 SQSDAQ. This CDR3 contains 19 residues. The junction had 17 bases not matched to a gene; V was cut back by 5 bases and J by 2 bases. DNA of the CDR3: TGTGCCAGCAGCGAGGTGTGGAGCGGGAGGGCGTTGGGGCAAGAGACCCAGTACTTC. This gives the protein CASSEVWSGRALGQETQYF.

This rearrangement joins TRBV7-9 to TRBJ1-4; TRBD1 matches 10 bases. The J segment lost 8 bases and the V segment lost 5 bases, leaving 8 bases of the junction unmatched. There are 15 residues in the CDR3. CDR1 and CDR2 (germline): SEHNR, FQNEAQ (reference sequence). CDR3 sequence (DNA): TGTGCCAGCAGCCTGGCTGGGACAGGGGACGAAAAACTGTTTTTT. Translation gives CASSLAGTGDEKLFF.

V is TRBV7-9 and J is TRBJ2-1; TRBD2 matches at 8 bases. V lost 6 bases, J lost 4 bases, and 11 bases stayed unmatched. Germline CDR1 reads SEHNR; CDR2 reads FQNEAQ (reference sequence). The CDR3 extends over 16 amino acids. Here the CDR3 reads CASSPNAGGEYNEQFF. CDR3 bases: TGTGCCAGCAGTCCCAACGCGGGGGGCGAGTACAATGAGCAGTTCTTC.

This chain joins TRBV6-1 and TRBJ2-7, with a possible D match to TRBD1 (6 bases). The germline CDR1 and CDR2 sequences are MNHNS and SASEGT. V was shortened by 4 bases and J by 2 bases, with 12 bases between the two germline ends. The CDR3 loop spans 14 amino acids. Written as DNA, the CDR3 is TGTGCCAGCAGTGCACAGGGAAGGGCCTACGAGCAGTACGTC. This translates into CASSAQGRAYEQYV.